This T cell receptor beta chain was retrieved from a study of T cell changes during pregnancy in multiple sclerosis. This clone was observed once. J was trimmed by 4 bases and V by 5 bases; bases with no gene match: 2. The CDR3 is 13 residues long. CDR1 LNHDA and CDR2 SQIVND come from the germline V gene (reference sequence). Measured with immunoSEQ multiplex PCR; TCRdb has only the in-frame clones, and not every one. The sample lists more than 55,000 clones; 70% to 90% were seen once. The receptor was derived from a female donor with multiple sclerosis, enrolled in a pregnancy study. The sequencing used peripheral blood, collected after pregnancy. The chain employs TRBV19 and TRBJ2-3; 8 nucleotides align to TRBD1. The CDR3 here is CASSPTGADTQYF. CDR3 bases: TGTGCCAGTAGTCCGACAGGGGCAGATACGCAGTATTTT.